These 29 T cell receptor beta chains were all obtained from the same sample, sequenced in a study of T cell clonality in common variable immunodeficiency. The assay was immunoSEQ multiplex PCR, and TCRdb's table has in-frame clones only and misses some. This repertoire holds about 52,000 clones, and none appear only once. The sequencing sample was made of peripheral blood mononuclear cells. The receptor set was obtained from a person aged 18 to 70 in good health.

This clone was observed many times. The read comes to an end 3 residues before the CDR3 does, leaving the germline J gene to fill in the end. The gene calls are TRBV18 and TRBJ2-4; tentatively, D is TRBD1 (6 bases). V lost 4 bases and J 0 bases, leaving 13 bases between the germline ends. The length of the CDR3 is 16 residues. Germline loops: CDR1 KGHSH, CDR2 LQKENI. The covered CDR3 bases are TGTGCCAGCTCACTAGCGACAGGTCTAGCCAAAAACATT. Translation gives CASSLATGLAKNI. Given in full, the CDR3 is CASSLATGLAKNIQYF.

In its sample, this clone was seen many times. The read finishes 3 residues shy of the CDR3 end, and the germline J gene is used to complete it. V usage is TRBV10-3 and J usage is TRBJ1-5; 7 nucleotides agree with TRBD1. The CDR3 runs to 13 residues. Germline lookup yields CDR1 ENHRY and CDR2 SYGVKD. The J segment lost 6 bases and the V segment lost 4 bases, leaving 3 bases of the junction unmatched. The CDR3 protein is CAISGEGAQPQHF. The sequenced CDR3 bases are TGTGCCATCAGTGGGGAGGGGGCTCAGCCC.

This clone was recorded at least ten times. At one of its ends the junction is not consistent with the germline gene, which may arise from a read error. Read sequence stops 3 residues before the CDR3 end, and the germline J gene provides the missing end. The V call is TRBV4-2, the J call TRBJ2-5; 8 nucleotides line up with TRBD2. This CDR3 region has 17 residues. Germline values: CDR1 LGHNA, CDR2 YNFKEQ. The sequenced part of the CDR3 DNA is TGCGCCAGCAGCCAAGTACTGAACGGGGGGGCCCAAGAGACC. Residues: CASSQVLNGGAQET. The CDR3 in its entirety is CASSQVLNGGAQETQYF.

This clone was seen repeatedly, ten times or more. The CDR3 end lies 3 residues beyond the end of the read and is filled in from the germline J gene. The J gene is TRBJ1-3, the V gene TRBV7-8, with TRBD1 matching 8 bases. The CDR3 spans 16 residues. Germline V lookup: CDR1 SGHVS, CDR2 FQNEAQ. With 5 bases clipped from V and 0 bases from J, the junction kept 6 bases outside the gene matches. CDR3 region: CASSTNRGISGNTIYF. The sequenced part of the CDR3 DNA is TGTGCCAGCAGCACTAACAGGGGGATCTCTGGAAACACC.

This clone has more than one count but fewer than ten. The CDR3 end falls 3 residues outside the read, so it is completed with the germline J gene. The chain carries TRBV5-1 and TRBJ2-2, with TRBD1 matching 7 bases. The CDR3 has 14 amino acids. Germline V gene lookup returns CDR1 SGHRS and CDR2 YFSETQ. CDR3 DNA (partial): TGCGCCAGCAGCTTGGGGACAGGCGATGAAAAG. Translating it yields CASSLGTGDEK. The CDR3 as a whole reads CASSLGTGDEKLFF.

This clone was seen at least ten times. CDR3: CASSPERAYEQYF. The part of the CDR3 DNA that was read is TGTGCCAGCAGCCCCGAACGCGCCTACGAG. The chain uses TRBV2 and TRBJ2-7; D remains unclear. The read halts 3 residues ahead of the CDR3 end, with the missing end drawn from the germline J gene. The CDR3 covers 13 residues. From germline, CDR1 is SNHLY and CDR2 FYNNEI. V lost 6 bases and J lost 2, with 11 bases in between.

At least ten counts were recorded for this clone. The CDR3 is cut off 3 residues early in the read; its end comes from the germline J gene. The chain combines TRBV6-2 or TRBV6-3 with TRBJ2-1; D possibly corresponds to TRBD2 (6 bases). V was pared by 5 bases and J by 6 bases, with 17 bases between. Germline values: CDR1 MNHEY, CDR2 SVGEGT. The length of the CDR3 is 15 residues. CDR3 bases read: TGTGCCAGCAGTCATCTGACTAGTAAGGGCAATGAG. Translation: CASSHLTSKGNE. The complete CDR3 protein is CASSHLTSKGNEQFF.

This clone was observed many times. At one end, the junction sequence differs from germline, possibly due to a read error. The CDR3 end is not reached by the read, which stops 3 residues before it; the germline J gene fills it in. This same CDR3 is encoded by further DNA sequences in the sample. This chain links TRBV20-1 with TRBJ1-3; 9 bases line up with TRBD1. Germline V gene data show CDR1 as DFQATT and CDR2 as SNEGSKA (reference sequence). The CDR3 runs to 16 residues. The CDR3 sequence is CSAKGGGQGFGNTIYF. CDR3 DNA (partial): TGCAGTGCCAAAGGGGGGGGACAGGGCTTTGGAAACACG.

This clone was recorded many times. The CDR3 extends 3 residues past the end of the read, so its final part is completed from the germline J gene. The chain couples TRBV6-2 or TRBV6-3 to TRBJ1-2; 8 nucleotides line up with TRBD1. The germline gives CDR1 MNHEY, CDR2 SVGEGT. The trim removed 6 bases at V and 4 bases at J, leaving 7 bases unmatched. The CDR3 runs to 14 residues. CDR3 sequence: CASSRQGAGYGYTF. The covered CDR3 bases are TGTGCCAGCAGCCGTCAGGGGGCTGGCTATGGC.

In its sample, this clone was seen many times. The CDR3 end is not reached by the read, which stops 3 residues before it; the germline J gene fills it in. This chain connects TRBV7-9 to TRBJ1-2; D possibly corresponds to TRBD1 (5 bases). CDR1 SEHNR and CDR2 FQNEAQ come from the germline V gene (reference sequence). This CDR3 comprises 14 residues. V lost 0 bases to trimming and J lost 2 bases, with 7 bases between them. The CDR3 DNA, read in part, is TGTGCCAGCAGCTTAGCACAGGTCAACTATGGC. It yields the protein CASSLAQVNYG. The entire CDR3 is CASSLAQVNYGYTF.

Concerning this clone itself: The read ends 3 residues early relative to the CDR3; the germline J gene fills the gap. V gene TRBV19 combines with J gene TRBJ1-3, with TRBD1 identical over 8 bases. Germline values: CDR1 LNHDA, CDR2 SQIVND (reference sequence). The CDR3 covers 16 residues. V trimming: 5 bases; J trimming: 3 bases; junction bases outside the gene matches: 9. CDR3 DNA (partial): TGTGCCAGTAGTGTTCCCAGGGGGCGCATTGGAAACACC. Amino acids: CASSVPRGRIGNT. The entire CDR3 sequence reads CASSVPRGRIGNTIYF.

Ten or more counts support this clone. With the read ending 3 residues before the CDR3 end, the germline J gene is used to fill in that end. This chain links TRBV20-1 with TRBJ1-5; D might be TRBD1 (6 bases). V shed 2 bases and J shed 4 bases, with 12 bases lying between them. Germline V gives CDR1 DFQATT, CDR2 SNEGSKA (reference sequence). This CDR3 is built from 14 residues. The sequenced CDR3 bases are TGCAGTGCTAGACAGGGACAAAGTAATCAGCCC. This encodes CSARQGQSNQP. The full CDR3 reads CSARQGQSNQPQHF.

At least ten counts were recorded for this clone. The read is 3 residues too short to cover the CDR3 end, so that end is filled in from the germline J gene. This chain links TRBV29-1 with TRBJ2-7; tentatively, D is TRBD2 (5 bases). Trimming cost V 7 bases and J 6 bases, with 19 bases left between them. Germline-derived CDR1 and CDR2 are SQVTM and ANQGSEA. The CDR3 runs 13 residues. The DNA read from the CDR3 is TGCAGCGGTCTCTCAGGACTCTATTCCGAG. Its protein is CSGLSGLYSE. In full, the CDR3 is CSGLSGLYSEQYF.

This clone was observed many times. Read data end 3 residues before the CDR3 end; the end is taken from the germline J gene. V usage is TRBV5-4 and J usage is TRBJ2-3; 7 positions match TRBD2. This CDR3 comprises 15 residues. V was pared by 6 bases and J by 4 bases, with 11 bases of the junction left unmatched. The V gene's germline CDR1 is SGHNT and CDR2 YYREEE (reference sequence). The CDR3 loop is CASNLGAGEADTQYF. The sequenced part of the CDR3 DNA is TGTGCCAGCAACCTCGGGGCGGGGGAAGCAGATACG.

This clone has a count of ten or more. Read data end 3 residues before the CDR3 end; the end is taken from the germline J gene. The rearrangement joins TRBV2 to TRBJ2-3; TRBD2 agrees at 9 bases. CDR1 and CDR2 from the germline V gene are SNHLY and FYNNEI. The CDR3 totals 17 residues. The V segment lost 10 bases and the J segment 3 bases; nucleotides outside the gene matches: 17. CDR3 amino acids: CATYLAGSSQGTDTQYF. The CDR3 bases that were read are TGTGCCACCTATCTAGCGGGGTCCTCCCAGGGGACAGATACG. The whole variable domain, filled in from reference TRBV2 and TRBJ2-3, reads EPEVTQTPSHQVTQMGQEVILRCVPISNHLYFYWYRQILGQKVEFLVSFYNNEISEKSEIFDDQFSVERPDGSNFTLKIRSTKLEDSAMYFCATYLAGSSQGTDTQYFGPGTRLTVL.

This clone showed up many times. The read comes to an end 3 residues before the CDR3 does, leaving the germline J gene to fill in the end. The chain carries TRBV6-2 or TRBV6-3 and TRBJ2-5, with 8 bases matching TRBD2. V shed 8 bases, J shed 1 base, and the junction held 9 bases outside the gene matches. From germline, CDR1 is MNHEY and CDR2 SVGEGT. The CDR3 loop spans 15 amino acids. The covered CDR3 bases are TGTGCCAGCTCTTCAGTACTAGCGGTCCAAGAGACC. Its translation is CASSSVLAVQET. The CDR3 as a whole reads CASSSVLAVQETQYF.

Ten or more counts support this clone. The read falls 3 residues short of the CDR3 end, and the missing part is taken from the germline J gene. This chain links TRBV7-3 with TRBJ2-1; 9 bases are shared with TRBD2. V trimming: 2 bases; J trimming: 5 bases; junction bases outside the gene matches: 4. This CDR3 is built from 15 residues. From germline, CDR1 is SGHTA and CDR2 FQGTGA. Incomplete CDR3 DNA: TGTGCCAGCAGCTTAGGGCTAGCGGGAAACAATGAG. It encodes CASSLGLAGNNE. In full, the CDR3 reads CASSLGLAGNNEQFF. Combining the CDR3 with reference TRBV7-3 and TRBJ2-1 gives the whole variable domain GAGVSQTPSNKVTEKGKYVELRCDPISGHTALYWYRQSLGQGPEFLIYFQGTGAADDSGLPNDRFFAVRPEGSVSTLKIQRTERGDSAVYLCASSLGLAGNNEQFFGPGTRLTVL.

This clone was seen repeatedly, ten times or more. The read is 3 residues too short to cover the CDR3 end, so that end is filled in from the germline J gene. This chain links TRBV9 with TRBJ1-4; 9 bases align to TRBD1. CDR1 is SGDLS and CDR2 is YYNGEE in the germline V gene. Germline trimming cut 4 bases from V and 7 bases from J; bases unmatched to any gene: 5. This CDR3 has 14 amino acids. This chain's CDR3 is CASSRRDRVEKLFF. The part of the CDR3 DNA that was read is TGTGCCAGCAGCAGACGGGACAGGGTTGAAAAA. The full variable domain, with the rest looked up from reference TRBV9 and TRBJ1-4, is DSGVTQTPKHLITATGQRVTLRCSPRSGDLSVYWYQQSLDQGLQFLIQYYNGEERAKGNILERFSAQQFPDLHSELNLSSLELGDSALYFCASSRRDRVEKLFFGSGTQLSVL.

This clone came up many times. Read data end 3 residues before the CDR3 end; the end is taken from the germline J gene. This chain uses TRBV7-2 with TRBJ1-4; 10 positions match TRBD1. Germline CDR1 reads SGHTA; CDR2 reads FQGNSA. Unmatched junction bases numbered 3, after V lost 5 bases and J lost 6 bases. This CDR3 comprises 14 residues. CDR3 in amino acids: CASSPGTGDEKLFF. The sequenced part of the CDR3 DNA is TGTGCCAGCAGCCCCGGGACAGGGGATGAAAAA. Supplemented by reference TRBV7-2 and TRBJ1-4, the full variable domain reads GAGVSQSPSNKVTEKGKDVELRCDPISGHTALYWYRQSLGQGLEFLIYFQGNSAPDKSGLPSDRFSAERTGGSVSTLTIQRTQQEDSAVYLCASSPGTGDEKLFFGSGTQLSVL.

Ten or more counts support this clone. The sequenced fragment ends 3 residues before the CDR3 boundary, so the rest is inferred from the germline J gene. The rearrangement joins TRBV19 to TRBJ2-7, with D possibly being TRBD1 (6 bases). Trimming stripped 3 bases from V and 0 bases from J, with 9 bases between. The germline V gene encodes CDR1 LNHDA and CDR2 SQIVND (reference sequence). This CDR3 has 14 amino acids. Partial CDR3 DNA: TGTGCCAGTAGTATGGACAGTTACTCCTACGAG. Translating gives CASSMDSYSYE. The whole CDR3 protein reads CASSMDSYSYEQYF.

This clone was found many times. With the read ending 3 residues before the CDR3 end, the germline J gene is used to fill in that end. V gene TRBV7-2 combines with J gene TRBJ2-7; 7 bases are shared with TRBD1. CDR1 and CDR2 (germline): SGHTA, FQGNSA. CDR3 length: 14 residues. Unmatched junction bases numbered 9, after V lost 5 bases and J lost 5 bases. The CDR3 spells CASSPQGHTNEQYF. CDR3 DNA, as far as it was read: TGTGCCAGCAGCCCACAGGGGCACACGAACGAG.

This clone appeared many times. The read ends 3 residues shy of where the CDR3 ends; the end is completed using the germline J gene. This chain uses TRBV20-1 with TRBJ2-7; 10 positions match TRBD2. The V gene's germline CDR1 is DFQATT and CDR2 SNEGSKA (reference sequence). CDR3 size: 15 residues. V gave up 0 bases and J gave up 2 bases; unmatched junction bases: 4. This CDR3 reads CSARDGTSATYEQYF. The sequenced part of the CDR3 DNA is TGCAGTGCTAGAGACGGGACTAGCGCAACCTACGAG.

In this sample, this clone turned up many times. Read data end 3 residues before the CDR3 end; the end is taken from the germline J gene. This chain connects TRBV7-9 to TRBJ2-1; D is unresolved. The V gene's germline CDR1 is SEHNR and CDR2 FQNEAQ (reference sequence). Trimming took 2 bases from V and 7 from J, leaving 6 bases between them. This CDR3 has 12 residues. The chain's CDR3 is CASSLQGNEQFF. The part of the CDR3 DNA that was read is TGTGCCAGCAGCTTACAAGGGAATGAG. Based on the CDR3 plus reference TRBV7-9 and TRBJ2-1, the full variable domain is DTGVSQNPRHKITKRGQNVTFRCDPISEHNRLYWYRQTLGQGPEFLTYFQNEAQLEKSRLLSDRFSAERPKGSFSTLEIQRTEQGDSAMYLCASSLQGNEQFFGPGTRLTVL.

This clone was counted many times. The read ends 3 residues early relative to the CDR3; the germline J gene fills the gap. This sequence joins TRBV20-1 and TRBJ1-1; tentatively, D is TRBD1 (6 bases). V shed 1 base and J shed 4 bases, with 10 bases lying between them. CDR1 is DFQATT, CDR2 SNEGSKA, per germline (reference sequence). CDR3 length: 13 amino acids. The CDR3 spells CSARVNRATEAFF. The CDR3 bases that were read are TGCAGTGCTAGAGTTAACAGGGCCACTGAA.

The chain's CDR3 is CASSGEGAPDEKLFF. CDR3 DNA (partial): TGTGCCAGCAGCGGAGAGGGGGCGCCGGATGAAAAA. The chain couples TRBV7-9 to TRBJ1-4; 7 bases line up with TRBD1. The read ends 3 residues shy of where the CDR3 ends; the end is completed using the germline J gene. V was pared by 5 bases and J by 6 bases, with 9 bases of the junction left unmatched. This CDR3 contains 15 residues. Looked up from germline, CDR1 is SEHNR and CDR2 is FQNEAQ (reference sequence).

This clone occurred many times. The read stops 3 residues short of the end of the CDR3; the missing end is completed from the germline J gene. The rearrangement joins TRBV7-2 to TRBJ2-7; D is uncertain. CDR3 length: 13 amino acids. CDR1 and CDR2 (germline): SGHTA, FQGNSA. Trimming removed 2 bases at V and 4 bases at J, with 9 bases between. The CDR3 sequence: CASSLSLWYEQYF. The DNA read from the CDR3 is TGTGCCAGCAGCTTAAGCCTGTGGTACGAG.

Ten or more counts support this clone. With the read ending 3 residues before the CDR3 end, the germline J gene is used to fill in that end. The gene calls are TRBV4-1 and TRBJ2-2; perhaps TRBD1 as D (6 bases). From germline, CDR1 is MGHRA and CDR2 YSYEKL. Trimming pared 0 bases from V and 7 bases from J, leaving 12 bases between. CDR3 size: 15 residues. CDR3 DNA, as far as it was read: TGCGCCAGCAGCCAAGATCACAGGGTCCACGGGGAG. The encoded protein is CASSQDHRVHGE. In full, the CDR3 reads CASSQDHRVHGELFF.

At least ten counts were recorded for this clone. CDR3 in amino acids: CASSQGPGFYEQFF. CDR3 DNA, as far as it was read: TGTGCCAGTAGTCAGGGCCCGGGATTCTATGAG. The genes are TRBV19 and TRBJ2-1; TRBD1 or TRBD2 may be the D gene (5 bases each). The read falls 3 residues short of the CDR3 end, and the missing part is taken from the germline J gene. The CDR3 length is 14 residues. Deletions cut 5 bases from V and 8 bases from J, with 16 bases between. Looked up from germline, CDR1 is LNHDA and CDR2 is SQIVND (reference sequence).

This clone was seen ten or more times. The CDR3 DNA, read in part, is TGTGCCAGCAGCTTAAGAGTTCTAAACACTGAA. Its protein is CASSLRVLNTE. The full CDR3 protein reads CASSLRVLNTEAFF. This chain links TRBV7-9 with TRBJ1-1; no firm D call. The CDR3 goes on 3 residues after the read ends, and that part is filled in from the germline J gene. CDR1 and CDR2 (germline): SEHNR, FQNEAQ (reference sequence). Deletions cut 2 bases from V and 2 bases from J, with 9 bases between. The CDR3 consists of 14 residues.